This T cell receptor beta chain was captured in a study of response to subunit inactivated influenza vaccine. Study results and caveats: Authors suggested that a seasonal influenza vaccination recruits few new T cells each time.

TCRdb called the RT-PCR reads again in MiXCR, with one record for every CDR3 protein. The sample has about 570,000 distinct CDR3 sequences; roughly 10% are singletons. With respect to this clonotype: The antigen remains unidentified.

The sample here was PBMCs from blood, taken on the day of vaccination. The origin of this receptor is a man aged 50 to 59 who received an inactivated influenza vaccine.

The CDR3: CASSPWTGQNTGELFF. The CDR3 DNA reads TGTGCCAGCTCCCCTTGGACAGGGCAGAACACCGGGGAGCTGTTTTTT. The rearrangement uses TRBV18 and TRBJ2-2; TRBD1 matches 8 bases. V was pared by 6 bases and J by 1 base, with 7 bases of the junction left unmatched. In germline, CDR1 is KGHSH, CDR2 LQKENI. The CDR3 is 16 amino acids.